The 18 T cell receptor beta chains reported below all come from one sample, sequenced in a study of cytomegalovirus exposure and HLA in healthy donors. Here immunoSEQ multiplex PCR was the method, and the copy in TCRdb shows in-frame clones only, minus some. The sample has around 190,000 clones; around 86% are singletons. The sequenced sample consisted of PBMCs. These receptors were obtained from a man aged 25 to 45 in good health and CMV-seropositive.

V usage is TRBV20-1 and J usage is TRBJ2-3, with a weak D call TRBD1 (5 bases). The ends were cut back, 7 bases at V and 5 bases at J, with 10 bases in the middle. The V gene's germline CDR1 is DFQATT and CDR2 SNEGSKA (reference sequence). This CDR3 is 11 amino acids long. The CDR3 region is CSVSREDTQYF. The CDR3 DNA follows: TGCAGTGTTTCCAGGGAAGATACGCAGTATTTT.

V usage is TRBV5-1 and J usage is TRBJ2-5, with 11 nucleotides matching TRBD2. V shed 4 bases and J 1 base; nucleotides not matched to a gene: 6. The length of the CDR3 is 16 residues. Germline V gene lookup returns CDR1 SGHRS and CDR2 YFSETQ. The CDR3 loop is CASSISSGRSQETQYF. CDR3 nucleotides: TGCGCCAGCAGCATATCTAGCGGGAGGTCCCAAGAGACCCAGTACTTC.

The chain employs TRBV5-1 and TRBJ1-1, with D tentatively TRBD1 (5 bases). This CDR3 is 13 amino acids long. Germline CDR1 SGHRS, CDR2 YFSETQ. The V gene lost 0 bases and the J gene lost 11 bases, with 14 bases spanning the gap. CDR3 nucleotide sequence: TGCGCCAGCAGCTTGGTGCCGGGACCAGAGGCTTTCTTT. Amino acid sequence: CASSLVPGPEAFF.

The chain links TRBV7-3 to TRBJ1-1; unclear D gene. Germline CDR1 and CDR2: SGHTA and FQGTGA. The V end was cut by 2 bases, the J end by 1 base, with 8 bases between. This CDR3 contains 14 residues. The CDR3 reads CASSLGFPNTEAFF. In DNA, the CDR3 is TGTGCCAGCAGCTTAGGGTTTCCGAACACTGAAGCTTTCTTT.

The chain has TRBV4-1 and TRBJ1-1; D is ambiguous. Germline CDR1 and CDR2: MGHRA and YSYEKL. The CDR3 consists of 15 residues. Trimming removed 2 bases from V and 0 bases from J, with 10 bases in between. The CDR3 DNA reads as TGCGCCAGCAGCCAAACGACATCCCTGAACACTGAAGCTTTCTTT. Its translation: CASSQTTSLNTEAFF.

The chain joins TRBV29-1 to TRBJ2-2; 7 bases align to TRBD1. Germline CDR1 and CDR2: SQVTM and ANQGSEA. V shed 4 bases and J 6 bases; nucleotides not matched to a gene: 2. This CDR3 is built from 12 residues. The CDR3 region has the DNA TGCAGCGTTGGAGGGGGCCCCGGGGAGCTGTTTTTT. Encoded protein: CSVGGGPGELFF.

V is TRBV7-9 and J is TRBJ1-5; D uncertain. The germline V gene encodes CDR1 SEHNR and CDR2 FQNEAQ (reference sequence). The CDR3 has 14 residues. The ends were cut back, 1 base at V and 4 bases at J, with 8 bases in the middle. CDR3 DNA sequence: TGTGCCAGCAGCTTAGAACAGCCTAATCAGCCCCAGCATTTT. The encoded protein is CASSLEQPNQPQHF.

About this clone itself: This sample includes further DNA sequences coding for the same CDR3. The V gene is TRBV5-1, the J gene TRBJ2-7, with D possibly matching TRBD1 (6 bases). From germline, CDR1 is SGHRS and CDR2 YFSETQ. The CDR3 totals 13 residues. Trimming took 0 bases from V and 4 from J, leaving 8 bases between them. CDR3 region: CASSLDRAYEQYF. Here the CDR3 DNA reads TGCGCCAGCAGCTTGGACAGGGCTTACGAGCAGTACTTC.

The CDR3 coding sequence is TGTGCCAGCAGCGAAAGGGGAACTGAAGCTTTCTTT. Its protein is CASSERGTEAFF. The chain couples TRBV2 to TRBJ1-1, with a weak D call TRBD1 (5 bases). Germline CDR1 SNHLY, CDR2 FYNNEI. The CDR3 runs 12 residues. Trimming took off 6 bases at V and 5 bases at J, with 10 bases between the two ends.

This clone was detected many times. The chain links TRBV7-6 to TRBJ1-1, with TRBD1 matching 7 bases. The CDR3 length is 13 residues. The germline V gene has CDR1 SGHVS and CDR2 FNYEAQ. V was clipped by 2 bases and J by 8 bases; unmatched bases: 5. CDR3 protein: CASSLSQGVEAFF. In nucleotides, the CDR3 is TGTGCCAGCAGCTTAAGCCAGGGGGTGGAAGCTTTCTTT.

This chain joins TRBV6-6 and TRBJ2-1, with TRBD2 matching 10 bases. CDR3 size: 15 residues. Germline trimming cut 4 bases from V and 2 bases from J; bases unmatched to any gene: 2. Germline CDR1 reads MNHNY; CDR2 reads SVGAGI (reference sequence). DNA of the CDR3: TGTGCCAGCAGTTTAGCGGGGGGAGCCTACAATGAGCAGTTCTTC. Its translation: CASSLAGGAYNEQFF.

The chain links TRBV28 to TRBJ1-1; TRBD1 is a possible D gene (6 bases). The CDR3 is 14 residues long. From germline, CDR1 is MDHEN and CDR2 SYDVKM. The V end lost 8 bases, the J end lost 2 bases, and 15 bases lay between the germline ends. As DNA, the CDR3 is TGTGCCAGCCGATCCGGGACACCCAACACTGAAGCTTTCTTT. Encoded protein: CASRSGTPNTEAFF. Full variable domain (missing parts from reference TRBV28 and TRBJ1-1): DVKVTQSSRYLVKRTGEKVFLECVQDMDHENMFWYRQDPGLGLRLIYFSYDVKMKEKGDIPEGYSVSREKKERFSLILESASTNQTSMYLCASRSGTPNTEAFFGQGTRLTVV.

The chain joins TRBV10-3 to TRBJ1-2; 8 bases are shared with TRBD1. J lost 1 base, V lost 9 bases, and 4 bases had no gene match. The CDR3 totals 13 residues. Germline V gene lookup returns CDR1 ENHRY and CDR2 SYGVKD. CDR3 in DNA: TGTGCCATTGGGACAGGCAATAACTATGGCTACACCTTC. Protein product: CAIGTGNNYGYTF.

There are a few counts of this clone. The V call is TRBV30, the J call TRBJ2-1; TRBD2 matches at 7 bases. The CDR3 sequence is 11 residues long. CDR1 and CDR2 (germline): GTSNPN, SVGIG (reference sequence). The V segment lost 5 bases and the J segment 15 bases; nucleotides outside the gene matches: 10. The CDR3 nucleotides read TGTGCCTGGGGGGCGGGGGTTCAGCGGTTCTTC. Its translation is CAWGAGVQRFF.

This clone was counted only a few times. The chain has TRBV27 and TRBJ2-7; D is perhaps TRBD2 (6 bases). CDR3 length: 11 residues. The germline V and J ends were trimmed by 7 bases and 6 bases, with 10 bases remaining between them. In germline, CDR1 is MNHEY, CDR2 SMNVEV (reference sequence). CDR3 nucleotide sequence: TGTGCCAGCATAAGCGGGTCCGAGCAGTACTTC. Its translation: CASISGSEQYF.

This chain links TRBV27 with TRBJ1-6, with D perhaps matching TRBD1 (5 bases). The CDR3 consists of 18 residues. The ends were cut back, 3 bases at V and 0 bases at J, with 15 bases in the middle. CDR1 and CDR2 (germline): MNHEY, SMNVEV (reference sequence). Written as DNA, the CDR3 is TGTGCCAGCAGTTTTATAAGGGGCCCGAGCTCCTATAATTCACCCCTCCACTTT. Amino acid sequence: CASSFIRGPSSYNSPLHF.

In its sample, this clone was seen once. V is TRBV9 and J is TRBJ2-1, with TRBD2 matching 7 bases. Unmatched junction bases numbered 3, after V lost 2 bases and J lost 4 bases. The CDR3 loop spans 14 amino acids. Germline V gives CDR1 SGDLS, CDR2 YYNGEE. CDR3 coding DNA: TGTGCCAGCAGCGTTCTGGGGGGGTACAATGAGCAGTTCTTC. Encoded protein: CASSVLGGYNEQFF.

The chain is built from TRBV30 and TRBJ1-1; unclear D gene. The germline V and J ends were trimmed by 0 bases and 1 base, with 12 bases remaining between them. CDR3 size: 15 residues. CDR1 and CDR2 (germline): GTSNPN, SVGIG (reference sequence). CDR3 coding DNA: TGTGCCTGGAGTGTACCCGAAGGGTGGAACACTGAAGCTTTCTTT. This gives the protein CAWSVPEGWNTEAFF.